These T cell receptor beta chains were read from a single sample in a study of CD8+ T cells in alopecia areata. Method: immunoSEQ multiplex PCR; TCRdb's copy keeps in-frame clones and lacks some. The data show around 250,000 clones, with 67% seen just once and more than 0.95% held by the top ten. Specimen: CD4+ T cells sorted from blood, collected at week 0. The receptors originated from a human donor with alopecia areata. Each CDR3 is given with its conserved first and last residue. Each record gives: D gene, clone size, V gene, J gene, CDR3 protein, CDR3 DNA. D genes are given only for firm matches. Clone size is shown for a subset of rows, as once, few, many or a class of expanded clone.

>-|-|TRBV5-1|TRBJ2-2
CASSPTLSTGELFF
TGCGCCAGCAGCCCCACATTGAGTACCGGGGAGCTGTTTTTT
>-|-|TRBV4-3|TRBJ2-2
CASSQAAGVSPGELFF
TGCGCCAGCAGCCAAGCCGCCGGGGTTAGTCCCGGGGAGCTGTTTTTT
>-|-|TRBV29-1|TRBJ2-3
CSPRKLLTDTQYF
TGCAGCCCCCGCAAGCTACTCACAGATACGCAGTATTTT
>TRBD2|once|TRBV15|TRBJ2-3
CATSRDGLADFTDTQYF
TGTGCCACCAGCAGAGATGGGCTAGCGGACTTCACAGATACGCAGTATTTT
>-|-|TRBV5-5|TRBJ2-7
CASSPHRVGEQYF
TGTGCCAGCAGCCCTCACAGGGTTGGGGAGCAGTACTTC
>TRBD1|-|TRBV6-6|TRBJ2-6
CASSRTGLLLTF
TGTGCCAGCAGCCGGACAGGGCTCCTCCTGACTTTC
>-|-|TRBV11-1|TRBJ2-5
CASSLARETQYF
TGCGCCAGCAGCTTAGCCCGAGAGACCCAGTACTTC
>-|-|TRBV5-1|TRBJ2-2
CASSLPPGNTGELFF
TGCGCCAGCAGCTTGCCGCCAGGCAACACCGGGGAGCTGTTTTTT
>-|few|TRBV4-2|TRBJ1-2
CASSGVFDGYTF
TGTGCCAGCAGCGGAGTCTTTGATGGCTACACCTTC
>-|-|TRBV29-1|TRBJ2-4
CSVGGTNVAKNIQYF
TGCAGCGTTGGAGGGACAAATGTAGCCAAAAACATTCAGTACTTC
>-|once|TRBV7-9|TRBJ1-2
CASSSGQLNYGYTF
TGTGCCAGCAGTTCTGGACAGCTTAACTATGGCTACACCTTC
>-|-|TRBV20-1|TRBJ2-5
CSAGDPLDQYF
TGCAGTGCAGGGGACCCTCTCGACCAGTACTTC
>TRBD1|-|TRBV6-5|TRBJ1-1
CASSPRRGLNTEAFF
TGTGCCAGCAGTCCACGCAGGGGGCTGAACACTGAAGCTTTCTTT
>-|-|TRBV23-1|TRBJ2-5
CASSQDGQKETQYF
TGCGCCAGCAGTCAAGACGGACAGAAAGAGACCCAGTACTTC
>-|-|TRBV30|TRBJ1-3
CAWSVLSGNTIYF
TGTGCCTGGAGTGTACTCTCTGGAAACACCATATATTTT
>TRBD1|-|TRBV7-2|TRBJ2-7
CASSSRDRGYEQYF
TGTGCCAGCAGCAGTCGGGACAGGGGCTACGAGCAGTACTTC
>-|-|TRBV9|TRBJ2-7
CASSVDPIDSYEQYF
TGTGCCAGCAGCGTAGACCCAATAGACTCCTACGAGCAGTACTTC
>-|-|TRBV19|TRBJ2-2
CASSTRLPGELFF
TGTGCCAGTAGTACCCGTTTGCCCGGGGAGCTGTTTTTT
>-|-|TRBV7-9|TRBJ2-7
CASSLFKRSSYEQYF
TGTGCCAGCAGCTTATTTAAGAGGAGCTCCTACGAGCAGTACTTC
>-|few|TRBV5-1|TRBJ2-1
CASSTAGGSYNEQFF
TGCGCCAGCAGCACTGCCGGGGGAAGCTACAATGAGCAGTTCTTC
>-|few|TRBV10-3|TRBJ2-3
CAILAHEGDTQYF
TGTGCCATTCTAGCACACGAGGGAGATACGCAGTATTTT
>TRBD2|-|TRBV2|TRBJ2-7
CASGYWQRGMEQYF
TGTGCCAGCGGGTATTGGCAGCGGGGCATGGAGCAGTACTTC
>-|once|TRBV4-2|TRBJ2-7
CASSQVGSGAYEQYF
TGTGCCAGCAGCCAAGTGGGGTCGGGTGCCTACGAGCAGTACTTC
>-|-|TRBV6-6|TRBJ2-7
CASSYSDGSYEQYF
TGTGCCAGCAGTTACTCAGACGGATCCTACGAGCAGTACTTC
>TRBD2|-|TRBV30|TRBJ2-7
CAWGLAGQAHEQYF
TGTGCCTGGGGCTTAGCGGGCCAGGCCCACGAGCAGTACTTC
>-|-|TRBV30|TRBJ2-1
CAWSVILGPYNEQFF
TGTGCCTGGAGTGTAATCCTAGGCCCGTACAATGAGCAGTTCTTC